This TCR beta chain was profiled in a study of T cell clonotyping in hematopoietic cell transplantation. Study outcomes and limitations: Pathologically expanded recipient clonotypes increased progressively from day 30 to day 180 as diversity fell.

Assay used: immunoSEQ multiplex PCR; TCRdb lists only in-frame clones, some missing. The table records 35,000 to 50,000 clones, about 95% of them present only once. As to this clone: Its antigen is not known.

This sequence was found in a man aged 25-45 years in good health. Some clones in this sample may be carry-over from other donors' samples. Sequencing was done on a sample of peripheral blood mononuclear cells.

The CDR3: CASSLGFTGGFYNEQFF. The CDR3 DNA reads TGCGCCAGCAGCTTGGGATTTACAGGGGGTTTTTACAATGAGCAGTTCTTC. The rearrangement links TRBV5-1 to TRBJ2-1, with 8 nucleotides matching TRBD1. V lost 0 bases to trimming and J lost 4 bases; unmatched junction nucleotides: 9. This CDR3 region has 17 residues. CDR1 and CDR2 (germline): SGHRS, YFSETQ.